What follows describes a single T cell receptor beta chain. CDR3 length: 11 amino acids. The V and J ends lost 0 bases and 7 bases respectively, with 6 bases between them. Germline CDR1 and CDR2: GTSNPN and SVGIG (reference sequence). The data were obtained in a study of PD-1 blockade in classical Hodgkin lymphoma. TCRdb's copy holds only in-frame clones and misses some; the assay was immunoSEQ multiplex PCR. The sample contains 30,000 to 35,000 clones, 80% to 90% of which appear only once. Noted time point: cycle 4 day 1 (C4D1), after 5 to 7 weeks of nivolumab. Each and every patient relapsed after autologous stem cell transplantation, and patients got differing brentuximab vedotin exposure. Isolation of CD4+ T cells from thawed PBMCs was performed by magnetic negative selection.

The source material was CD4+ T cells from blood, sampled before the fourth cycle of nivolumab. This receptor was taken from a human donor with classical Hodgkin lymphoma. The genes are TRBV30 and TRBJ1-2; D not resolved. CDR3 amino acids: CAWSVSFGYTF. DNA for the CDR3: TGTGCCTGGAGTGTATCGTTTGGCTACACCTTC.